The 10 T cell receptor beta chains below were found in one sample sequenced in a study of T cell responses to AZD1222 COVID-19 vaccine. Measured with immunoSEQ multiplex PCR; TCRdb has only the in-frame clones, and not every one. The sample includes 250,000 to 300,000 clones, 90% to 95% of them seen just once. The sample in question was peripheral blood, obtained 28 days after the second AZD1222 dose. The source of these receptors is an adult who received the AZD1222 COVID-19 vaccine.

The rearrangement uses TRBV10-3 and TRBJ2-3; D unclear. Germline assignment: CDR1 ENHRY and CDR2 SYGVKD. The CDR3 runs 12 residues. Trimming stripped 3 bases from V and 6 bases from J, with 7 bases between. The CDR3 loop reads CAISETEDTQYF. CDR3 DNA: TGTGCCATCAGTGAAACAGAGGATACGCAGTATTTT.

This chain uses TRBV11-2 with TRBJ1-3; D not certain. Germline CDR1 and CDR2: SGHAT and FQNNGV. V lost 7 bases to trimming and J lost 4 bases, with 8 bases between them. The CDR3 is 12 amino acids. CDR3 amino acids: CASTPVGNTIYF. CDR3 coding DNA: TGTGCCAGCACCCCTGTAGGAAACACCATATATTTT.

This chain joins TRBV21-1 and TRBJ2-7; the table's D call of TRBD2 was not tested on the DNA. TRBV21-1 is designated a pseudogene. The CDR3 extends over 12 amino acids. CDR3 DNA: TGTGCCAGCAGCAAAGAGGAGGGGTCGAAGTACTTC. This sequence encodes CASSKEEGSKYF.

The chain combines TRBV30 with TRBJ1-5, with D perhaps TRBD1 (5 bases). The germline gives CDR1 GTSNPN, CDR2 SVGIG (reference sequence). The CDR3 consists of 14 residues. The V and J ends lost 1 base and 2 bases respectively, with 9 bases between them. The CDR3 region is CAWSGGMGNQPQHF. In DNA, the CDR3 is TGTGCCTGGAGTGGGGGGATGGGCAATCAGCCCCAGCATTTT.

Regarding this clone: Other nucleotide sequences in the sample specify the same CDR3. The chain uses TRBV7-3 and TRBJ2-7, with 9 bases that match TRBD2. J was trimmed by 3 bases and V by 0 bases; bases with no gene match: 0. The V gene's germline CDR1 is SGHTA and CDR2 FQGTGA. The CDR3 has 14 residues. The CDR3: CASSLTSGSYEQYF. CDR3 in DNA: TGTGCCAGCAGCTTAACTAGCGGGAGCTACGAGCAGTACTTC.

The genes are TRBV5-1 and TRBJ2-6; no firm D call. Trimming took 0 bases from V and 4 from J, leaving 8 bases between them. CDR3 size: 15 residues. Per germline, CDR1 SGHRS and CDR2 YFSETQ. CDR3 DNA: TGCGCCAGCAGCTTGGAAGCTGGGGGGGCCAACGTCCTGACTTTC. It yields the protein CASSLEAGGANVLTF.

This chain links TRBV28 with TRBJ2-1; no firm D call. The CDR3 length is 13 residues. V gave up 1 base and J gave up 2 bases, with 3 bases separating them. Germline CDR1 and CDR2: MDHEN and SYDVKM. CDR3 loop: CASSLSPYNEQFF. The CDR3 DNA reads TGTGCCAGCAGTTTATCCCCCTACAATGAGCAGTTCTTC.

The chain couples TRBV2 to TRBJ2-1, with 11 bases that match TRBD2. From germline, CDR1 is SNHLY and CDR2 FYNNEI. Trimming removed 5 bases from V and 3 bases from J; junction bases left unmatched: 0. The CDR3 runs 14 residues. CDR3 sequence reads: CASSTSGGYNEQFF. CDR3 in DNA: TGTGCCAGCAGTACTAGCGGGGGCTACAATGAGCAGTTCTTC.

The rearrangement joins TRBV19 to TRBJ1-1; D not certain. The CDR3 is 13 residues long. The germline gives CDR1 LNHDA, CDR2 SQIVND (reference sequence). The V end lost 0 bases, the J end lost 3 bases, and 5 bases lay between the germline ends. In nucleotides, the CDR3 is TGTGCCAGTAGTATAGACCCGGACACTGAAGCTTTCTTT. Protein: CASSIDPDTEAFF.

The chain joins TRBV14 to TRBJ2-7, with D uncertain. Trimming cost V 1 base and J 4 bases, with 14 bases left between them. This CDR3 has 15 residues. The V gene's germline CDR1 is SGHDN and CDR2 FVKESK. CDR3 loop: CASSQGRAEYYEQYF. The CDR3 DNA follows: TGTGCCAGCAGCCAAGGCCGGGCGGAATATTACGAGCAGTACTTC.